Below, 18 T cell receptor beta chains from the same sample are listed, as sequenced in a study of shared T cell receptors in the human thymus. Sequencing was performed with immunoSEQ multiplex PCR; in TCRdb, only in-frame clones are kept and a portion is missing. The data show 500,000 to 750,000 clones, roughly 88% seen once. These sequences were also reported in another study, on human thymus T cells.

The specimen sequenced was thymocytes. The origin of the receptors is a boy younger than two with a congenital heart defect.

J is TRBJ1-5 and V is TRBV7-2; TRBD1 matches at 10 bases. CDR1 is SGHTA and CDR2 is FQGNSA in the germline V gene. Trimming at V came to 5 bases and at J to 7 bases, leaving 5 bases not matched to a gene. CDR3 size: 14 residues. The CDR3 sequence: CASSDRGHGQPQHF. CDR3 DNA sequence: TGTGCCAGCAGCGACAGGGGGCATGGGCAGCCCCAGCATTTT.

In nucleotides, the CDR3 is TGTGCCAGCACTCGACTAGCGGGAGGGCAGGCGAACACCGGGGAGCTGTTTTTT. Translation gives CASTRLAGGQANTGELFF. The chain employs TRBV28 and TRBJ2-2; 14 nucleotides align to TRBD2. The CDR3 consists of 18 residues. V was pared by 7 bases and J by 0 bases, with 7 bases of the junction left unmatched. CDR1 and CDR2 from the germline V gene are MDHEN and SYDVKM.

The chain joins TRBV27 to TRBJ2-1; 10 nucleotides agree with TRBD2. The V and J ends lost 5 bases and 2 bases, in that order; junction bases with no gene match: 15. The CDR3 spans 19 residues. The germline V gene has CDR1 MNHEY and CDR2 SMNVEV (reference sequence). CDR3 DNA: TGTGCCAGCAGTCCCCGGCGGAAACTACTAGCGGGAACCTACAATGAGCAGTTCTTC. As protein: CASSPRRKLLAGTYNEQFF.

The CDR3: CASSLVGPTEAFF. CDR3 DNA sequence: TGTGCCAGCAGCCTAGTTGGGCCCACTGAAGCTTTCTTT. The chain has TRBV7-9 and TRBJ1-1; D unresolved. CDR1 is SEHNR and CDR2 is FQNEAQ in the germline V gene (reference sequence). The CDR3 extends over 13 amino acids. Trimming removed 5 bases from V and 4 bases from J, with 11 bases in between.

The gene calls are TRBV13 and TRBJ1-1, with unresolved D. V dropped 5 bases and J dropped 6 bases, with 16 bases sitting between them. Per the germline V gene, CDR1 is PRHDT and CDR2 is FYEKMQ (reference sequence). The CDR3 covers 14 residues. This CDR3 reads CASSPQGRQAEAFF. CDR3 bases: TGTGCCAGCAGCCCCCAAGGCCGCCAGGCTGAAGCTTTCTTT.

The genes are TRBV7-3 and TRBJ2-1; 13 bases match TRBD2. The CDR3 has 15 amino acids. With 4 bases clipped from V and 5 bases from J, the junction kept 2 bases outside the gene matches. Germline V CDR1 and CDR2: SGHTA, FQGTGA. In nucleotides, the CDR3 is TGTGCCAGCAGCTCCGGGACTAGCGGGAACAATGAGCAGTTCTTC. Protein: CASSSGTSGNNEQFF.

The chain employs TRBV9 and TRBJ1-2, with unresolved D. Germline V gene sequence: CDR1 SGDLS, CDR2 YYNGEE. The CDR3 is 14 residues long. V lost 0 bases, J lost 0 bases, and 6 bases lay in between. The CDR3 reads CASSVGGANYGYTF. Here the CDR3 DNA reads TGTGCCAGCAGCGTAGGGGGAGCTAACTATGGCTACACCTTC.

The V call is TRBV7-2, the J call TRBJ2-3; D gene uncertain. Germline V gene sequence: CDR1 SGHTA, CDR2 FQGNSA. This CDR3 has 12 residues. With 5 bases removed from V and 2 bases from J, the gap between germline ends came to 5 bases. The DNA for the CDR3 is TGTGCCAGCAGCGCGAACACAGATACGCAGTATTTT. Amino acids: CASSANTDTQYF.

The chain recombines TRBV19 with TRBJ1-2; D is perhaps TRBD1 (5 bases). This CDR3 region has 17 residues. The V gene's germline CDR1 is LNHDA and CDR2 SQIVND (reference sequence). V was pared by 3 bases and J by 0 bases, with 17 bases between. DNA for the CDR3: TGTGCCAGTAGTATTTCCAGGGTATATGTACCTAACTATGGCTACACCTTC. It is translated as CASSISRVYVPNYGYTF.

The CDR3, as DNA: TGCGCCAGCAGCCAAGCAAGCGGGAGTTGGCATACCGGGGAGCTGTTTTTT. Translation gives CASSQASGSWHTGELFF. The J gene is TRBJ2-2, the V gene TRBV4-1; TRBD2 matches at 8 bases. V was pared by 1 base and J by 5 bases, with 9 bases of the junction left unmatched. The CDR3 is 17 amino acids. Germline V gene data show CDR1 as MGHRA and CDR2 as YSYEKL.

The gene calls are TRBV28 and TRBJ2-7, with 7 bases aligning to TRBD2. V was pared by 7 bases and J by 5 bases, with 14 bases of the junction left unmatched. This CDR3 is built from 15 residues. Germline CDR1 is MDHEN and CDR2 is SYDVKM. In DNA form, the CDR3 reads TGTGCCAGCACACACGCAGCGGGACTCCCGAACGAGCAGTACTTC. Translation: CASTHAAGLPNEQYF.

The genes are TRBV12-5 and TRBJ2-2, with 9 nucleotides matching TRBD2. V trimming: 6 bases; J trimming: 4 bases; junction bases outside the gene matches: 9. The CDR3 extends over 16 amino acids. Germline values: CDR1 LGHNT, CDR2 FRNRAP. The CDR3 bases are TGTGCTAGTGGAGGCGGGGCGGGAGGGACCACCGGGGAGCTGTTTTTT. Translation: CASGGGAGGTTGELFF.

The V gene is TRBV18, the J gene TRBJ2-7; the match to TRBD2 covers 8 bases. The CDR3 contains 17 residues. The V gene end was trimmed by 2 bases and the J gene end by 4 bases; junction bases not matched to a gene: 13. Germline V lookup: CDR1 KGHSH, CDR2 LQKENI. The CDR3, as DNA: TGTGCCAGCTCACCAGAGGGGGGTACTAGCGGAATTTACGAGCAGTACTTC. Translation gives CASSPEGGTSGIYEQYF.

The chain has TRBV11-2 and TRBJ2-7, with D possibly being TRBD2 (7 bases). The ends were cut back, 6 bases at V and 2 bases at J, with 14 bases in the middle. The CDR3 runs 14 residues. Germline V gene data show CDR1 as SGHAT and CDR2 as FQNNGV. This chain's CDR3 is CASRSGTRPYEQYF. The CDR3 DNA sequence: TGTGCCAGCAGGAGCGGGACACGACCCTACGAGCAGTACTTC.

V gene TRBV5-4 combines with J gene TRBJ2-6; the D is unclear. Trimming cost V 6 bases and J 4 bases, with 17 bases left between them. Germline V CDR1 and CDR2: SGHNT, YYREEE (reference sequence). This CDR3 has 16 amino acids. The CDR3 sequence is CASTPQLIAGANVLTF. The CDR3 DNA follows: TGTGCCAGCACCCCTCAGTTGATAGCCGGGGCCAACGTCCTGACTTTC. Drawing the rest from reference TRBV5-4 and TRBJ2-6, the complete variable domain is ETGVTQSPTHLIKTRGQQVTLRCSSQSGHNTVSWYQQALGQGPQFIFQYYREEENGRGNFPPRFSGLQFPNYSSELNVNALELDDSALYLCASTPQLIAGANVLTFGAGSRLTVL.

The V call is TRBV5-8, the J call TRBJ2-2; TRBD2 aligns across 10 bases. This CDR3 has 16 residues. Germline V gene data show CDR1 as SGHTS and CDR2 as YDEGEE. Germline trimming cut 0 bases from V and 5 bases from J; bases unmatched to any gene: 4. The CDR3 nucleotides read TGTGCCAGCAGCTTGGGTCTAGCGGGAGATACCGGGGAGCTGTTTTTT. It codes for CASSLGLAGDTGELFF.

The chain uses TRBV7-6 and TRBJ1-4, with TRBD1 matching 11 bases. Trimming at V came to 1 base and at J to 7 bases, leaving 2 bases not matched to a gene. CDR3 length equals 15 residues. Germline V gene lookup returns CDR1 SGHVS and CDR2 FNYEAQ. CDR3: CASSLDGTGGEKLFF. The CDR3 DNA is TGTGCCAGCAGCTTAGACGGGACAGGGGGTGAAAAACTGTTTTTT. The full variable domain, with the rest looked up from reference TRBV7-6 and TRBJ1-4, is GAGVSQSPRYKVTKRGQDVALRCDPISGHVSLYWYRQALGQGPEFLTYFNYEAQQDKSGLPNDRFSAERPEGSISTLTIQRTEQRDSAMYRCASSLDGTGGEKLFFGSGTQLSVL.

This clone has only a few counts. The genes are TRBV5-8 and TRBJ1-3, with D possibly matching TRBD1 (5 bases). V lost 4 bases to trimming and J lost 4 bases, with 18 bases between them. Germline V lookup: CDR1 SGHTS, CDR2 YDEGEE. This CDR3 is 16 amino acids long. CDR3: CASSPRTQPEGNTIYF. In nucleotides, the CDR3 is TGTGCCAGCAGCCCCAGGACACAACCGGAGGGAAACACCATATATTTT.